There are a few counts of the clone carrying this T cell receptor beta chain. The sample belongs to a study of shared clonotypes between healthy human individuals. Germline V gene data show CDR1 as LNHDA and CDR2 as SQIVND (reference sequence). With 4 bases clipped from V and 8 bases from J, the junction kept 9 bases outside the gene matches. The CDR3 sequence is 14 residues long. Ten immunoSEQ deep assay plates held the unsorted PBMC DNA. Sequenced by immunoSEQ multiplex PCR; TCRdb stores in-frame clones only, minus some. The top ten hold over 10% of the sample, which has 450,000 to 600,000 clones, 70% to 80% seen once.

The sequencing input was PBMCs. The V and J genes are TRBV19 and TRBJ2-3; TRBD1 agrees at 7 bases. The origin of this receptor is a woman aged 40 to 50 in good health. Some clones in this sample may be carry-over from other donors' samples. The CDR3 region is CASSTGTATFTQYF. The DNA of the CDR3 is TGTGCCAGTAGTACCGGGACAGCCACCTTTACGCAGTATTTT.